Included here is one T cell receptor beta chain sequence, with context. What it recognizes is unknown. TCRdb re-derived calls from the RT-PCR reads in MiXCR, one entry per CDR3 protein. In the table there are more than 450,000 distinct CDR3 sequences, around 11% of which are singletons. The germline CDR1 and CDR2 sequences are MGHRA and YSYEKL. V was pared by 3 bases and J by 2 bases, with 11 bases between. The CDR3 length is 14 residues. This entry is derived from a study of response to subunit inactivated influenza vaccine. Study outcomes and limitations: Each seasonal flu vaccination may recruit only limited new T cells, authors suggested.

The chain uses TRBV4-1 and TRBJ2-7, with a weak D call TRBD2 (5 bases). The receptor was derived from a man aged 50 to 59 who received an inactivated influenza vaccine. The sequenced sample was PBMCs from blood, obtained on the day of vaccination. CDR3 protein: CASSHSTGTYEQYF. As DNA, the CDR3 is TGCGCCAGCAGCCATTCTACGGGAACCTACGAGCAGTACTTC.